One and the same sample provided the 27 T cell receptor beta chains below, sequenced in a study of spatial heterogeneity in lung cancer. Indicated time point: sample taken at primary tumor resection. TCRs were sequenced from unsorted whole RNA of tumor, nontumor lung or PBMC. MiXCR, run by TCRdb on the 5' RACE reads, gives a single entry per CDR3 protein. The sample comprises about 50,000 distinct CDR3 sequences, 7.6% of which are singletons, and around 13% rests with the top ten. Material: PBMCs, obtained at surgery. The receptors originated from a female donor with early-stage non-small cell lung cancer.

The chain recombines TRBV20-1 with TRBJ2-2; D perhaps matches TRBD2 (5 bases). Trimming pared 3 bases from V and 0 bases from J, leaving 20 bases between. The CDR3 sequence is 18 residues long. Germline loops: CDR1 DFQATT, CDR2 SNEGSKA (reference sequence). CDR3 sequence reads: CSARGARGGDPNTGELFF. The CDR3 nucleotides read TGCAGTGCTAGGGGTGCCCGGGGTGGGGATCCGAACACCGGGGAGCTGTTTTTT.

This clonotype turned up a few times. A read error may account for a junction end that differs from germline. The chain joins TRBV20-1 to TRBJ2-3, with 7 nucleotides matching TRBD2. This CDR3 is built from 14 residues. The germline V gene has CDR1 DFQATT and CDR2 SNEGSKA (reference sequence). CDR3: CSANSGYRVDTQYF. In DNA, the CDR3 is TGCAGCGCTAATAGCGGGTACCGCGTGGATACGCAGTATTTT.

This clonotype was observed a few times. The chain is built from TRBV5-5 and TRBJ2-7; D call uncertain. CDR3 length: 12 amino acids. V was trimmed by 4 bases and J by 7 bases, leaving 12 bases between them. Per the germline V gene, CDR1 is SGHKS and CDR2 is YYEKEE (reference sequence). CDR3 sequence: CASSLSPWEQYF. The CDR3 nucleotides are TGTGCCAGCAGCCTGAGTCCCTGGGAGCAGTACTTC.

This clonotype was observed a handful of times. This chain uses TRBV5-6 with TRBJ2-3; D unclear. V was cut by 0 bases and J by 2 bases, with 7 bases left in between. Germline CDR1 and CDR2: SGHDT and YYEEEE. This CDR3 has 14 amino acids. In DNA form, the CDR3 reads TGTGCCAGCAGCTTGGGGGATTACACAGATACGCAGTATTTT. Amino acids: CASSLGDYTDTQYF.

Written as DNA, the CDR3 is TGTGCCAGCAGCCAAAGTGGGGATCATTCACCCCTCCACTTT. Amino acids: CASSQSGDHSPLHF. The chain joins TRBV12-3 or TRBV12-4 to TRBJ1-6, with unresolved D. Deletions cut 6 bases from V and 8 bases from J, with 14 bases between. The CDR3 is made up of 14 amino acids.

This clonotype was detected a few times. This rearrangement joins TRBV5-1 to TRBJ1-6; 8 bases match TRBD1. V lost 4 bases and J lost 6; bases outside the gene matches: 6. Germline CDR1 reads SGHRS; CDR2 reads YFSETQ. CDR3 size: 15 residues. The CDR3 loop is CASSNQGAGNSPLHF. The CDR3 DNA follows: TGCGCCAGCAGCAACCAGGGGGCGGGTAATTCACCCCTCCACTTT.

CDR3 nucleotides: TGTGCCAGCAGCAAACCGGAGGGGAAGGGCACAGATACGCAGTATTTT. It translates to CASSKPEGKGTDTQYF. V usage is TRBV21-1 and J usage is TRBJ2-3; the table's D gene call, TRBD1, was not cross checked with the DNA. TRBV21-1 is noted as a pseudogene. The CDR3 is 16 residues long.

This rearrangement joins TRBV15 to TRBJ1-5; D is perhaps TRBD1 (5 bases). Germline V gene sequence: CDR1 LNHNV, CDR2 YYDKDF (reference sequence). V lost 0 bases to trimming and J lost 6 bases, with 12 bases between them. This CDR3 is built from 15 residues. In DNA, the CDR3 is TGTGCCACCAGCAGAGAGACGCAGGGCGTTCAGCCCCAGCATTTT. Translation gives CATSRETQGVQPQHF.

The chain is built from TRBV7-2 and TRBJ2-7; 8 positions agree with TRBD2. The CDR3 consists of 15 residues. The germline V gene has CDR1 SGHTA and CDR2 FQGNSA. The V gene end was trimmed by 3 bases and the J gene end by 1 base; junction bases not matched to a gene: 5. Here the CDR3 DNA reads TGTGCCAGCAGCTTTTCCGGGGGGGTTTCCTACGAGCAGTACTTC. This sequence encodes CASSFSGGVSYEQYF.

This clonotype was seen a handful of times. V usage is TRBV6-1 and J usage is TRBJ2-4, with 14 positions matching TRBD2. CDR1 is MNHNS and CDR2 is SASEGT in the germline V gene. The junction had 4 bases not matched to a gene; V was cut back by 3 bases and J by 3 bases. This CDR3 has 17 residues. The CDR3 region is CASSDRGLAGVKNIQYF. In DNA form, the CDR3 reads TGTGCCAGCAGTGATCGGGGACTAGCGGGGGTCAAAAACATTCAGTACTTC.

This clonotype was seen a handful of times. An end of the junction does not agree with germline; a read error may underlie this. This sequence joins TRBV5-6 and TRBJ1-1; D not certain. CDR3 length equals 13 residues. Germline V gene data show CDR1 as SGHDT and CDR2 as YYEEEE. Here the CDR3 DNA reads TGTGCCAACAGCTCTCGGCTGAACACTGAAGCTTTCTTT. Amino acid sequence: CANSSRLNTEAFF.

The chain has TRBV6-5 and TRBJ1-1, with D perhaps TRBD1 (6 bases). The CDR3 is made up of 14 amino acids. CDR1 is MNHEY, CDR2 SVGAGI, per germline. The germline V and J ends were trimmed by 5 bases and 3 bases, with 13 bases remaining between them. CDR3 amino acids: CASSTGTPYTEAFF. CDR3 sequence (DNA): TGTGCCAGCAGTACCGGGACACCCTACACTGAAGCTTTCTTT.

There are a few counts of this clonotype. This chain links TRBV19 with TRBJ2-7; 8 bases are a match to TRBD1. V shed 5 bases and J 2 bases; nucleotides not matched to a gene: 5. The CDR3 runs 14 residues. Germline loops: CDR1 LNHDA, CDR2 SQIVND (reference sequence). The CDR3 DNA is TGTGCCAGTAGTTCCACGACAGGGGCCTACGAGCAGTACTTC. Translation: CASSSTTGAYEQYF.

This clonotype was seen repeatedly, ten times or more. The chain uses TRBV20-1 and TRBJ2-3, with D maybe TRBD2 (5 bases). In germline, CDR1 is DFQATT, CDR2 SNEGSKA (reference sequence). This CDR3 contains 12 residues. V lost 1 base and J lost 4, with 6 bases in between. CDR3 DNA: TGCAGTGCTAGAGGGGGAGCAGATACGCAGTATTTT. This translates into CSARGGADTQYF.

The sample holds many counts of this clonotype. The CDR3 sequence: CASSYSILNYGYTF. The CDR3 DNA reads TGTGCCAGCAGTTACTCGATACTCAACTATGGCTACACCTTC. The chain has TRBV6-2 or TRBV6-3 and TRBJ1-2; D call uncertain. The CDR3 loop spans 14 amino acids. Germline CDR1 is MNHEY and CDR2 is SVGEGT. Trimming cost V 0 bases and J 2 bases, with 7 bases left between them.

This clonotype was picked up a small number of times. The rearrangement joins TRBV4-3 to TRBJ2-4, with 9 nucleotides matching TRBD1. Germline V gene lookup returns CDR1 LGHNA and CDR2 YSLEER. CDR3 length equals 17 residues. V trimming: 2 bases; J trimming: 6 bases; junction bases outside the gene matches: 11. The CDR3: CASSQRGQGPAGNIQYF. DNA of the CDR3: TGCGCCAGCAGCCAAAGGGGACAGGGCCCCGCGGGAAACATTCAGTACTTC.

V is TRBV7-2 and J is TRBJ1-3; no clear D gene. Germline V gene data show CDR1 as SGHTA and CDR2 as FQGNSA. The germline V and J ends were trimmed by 5 bases and 0 bases, with 8 bases remaining between them. The CDR3 length is 14 residues. In nucleotides, the CDR3 is TGTGCCAGCAGCCAAACATTCTCTGGAAACACCATATATTTT. Protein product: CASSQTFSGNTIYF.

In its sample, this clonotype was seen a few times. V usage is TRBV5-4 and J usage is TRBJ2-3, with 11 bases that match TRBD2. CDR1 and CDR2 from the germline V gene are SGHNT and YYREEE (reference sequence). The CDR3 is 14 residues long. The trim removed 4 bases at V and 7 bases at J, leaving 5 bases unmatched. CDR3 region: CASSLLAGEHTQYF. CDR3 bases: TGTGCCAGCAGCCTACTAGCGGGGGAGCATACGCAGTATTTT.

This clonotype was seen at least ten times. The J gene is TRBJ2-1, the V gene TRBV7-3; D is possibly TRBD1 (9 bases). Germline V gene data show CDR1 as SGHTA and CDR2 as FQGTGA. V was pared by 5 bases and J by 6 bases, with 17 bases between. The CDR3 totals 15 residues. CDR3 DNA sequence: TGTGCCAGCAGCCCCGACAGGGGGACTAGCAATGAGCAGTTCTTC. As protein: CASSPDRGTSNEQFF. The full variable domain, in which reference TRBV7-3 and TRBJ2-1 provide the parts outside the CDR3, is GAGVSQTPSNKVTEKGKYVELRCDPISGHTALYWYRQSLGQGPEFLIYFQGTGAADDSGLPNDRFFAVRPEGSVSTLKIQRTERGDSAVYLCASSPDRGTSNEQFFGPGTRLTVL.

This clonotype was seen a handful of times. The chain couples TRBV15 to TRBJ1-1; D uncertain. CDR1 LNHNV and CDR2 YYDKDF come from the germline V gene (reference sequence). The V and J ends lost 6 bases and 4 bases respectively, with 12 bases between them. There are 13 residues in the CDR3. This CDR3 reads CATSFFVGTEAFF. CDR3 nucleotide sequence: TGTGCCACCAGTTTTTTCGTAGGCACTGAAGCTTTCTTT.

This sequence joins TRBV7-2 and TRBJ2-1; 14 bases match TRBD2. The CDR3 runs 17 residues. Per germline, CDR1 SGHTA and CDR2 FQGNSA. The J segment lost 6 bases and the V segment lost 0 bases, leaving 4 bases of the junction unmatched. The CDR3 sequence is CASSLARTSGGFNEQFF. CDR3 sequence (DNA): TGTGCCAGCAGCTTAGCCCGGACTAGCGGGGGGTTCAATGAGCAGTTCTTC.

This clonotype occurred many times. The chain uses TRBV5-1 and TRBJ1-1; no clear D gene. Germline V lookup: CDR1 SGHRS, CDR2 YFSETQ. The CDR3 runs 13 residues. V dropped 3 bases and J dropped 0 bases, with 6 bases sitting between them. The CDR3 DNA reads as TGCGCCAGCAGCTATGACATGAACACTGAAGCTTTCTTT. It codes for CASSYDMNTEAFF.

Judged by abundance, this clonotype is medium-sized. The chain links TRBV4-3 to TRBJ2-1; D may be TRBD1 (6 bases). Trimming removed 2 bases at V and 0 bases at J, with 17 bases between. There are 18 residues in the CDR3. Germline CDR1 LGHNA, CDR2 YSLEER. The CDR3 region has the DNA TGCGCCAGCAGCCAACAAGATTTTACAGGGAGCTCCTACAATGAGCAGTTCTTC. Protein product: CASSQQDFTGSSYNEQFF.

The rearrangement joins TRBV12-3 or TRBV12-4 to TRBJ2-7, with a weak D call TRBD2 (5 bases). Trimming removed 6 bases from V and 3 bases from J, with 15 bases in between. The CDR3 sequence is 14 residues long. CDR3 DNA sequence: TGTGCCAGCAGCCCTTCCGGGGTGGGCTACGAGCAGTACTTC. Translating it yields CASSPSGVGYEQYF.

This clonotype was recorded many times. The V call is TRBV14, the J call TRBJ2-5; D gene ambiguous. The V gene's germline CDR1 is SGHDN and CDR2 FVKESK. Trimming left V 3 bases short and J 7 bases short, with 9 bases between. The CDR3 is made up of 12 amino acids. The chain's CDR3 is CASSHPWGTQYF. The DNA of the CDR3 is TGTGCCAGCAGCCACCCTTGGGGGACCCAGTACTTC.

This clonotype was found many times. The chain has TRBV7-2 and TRBJ2-1; D gene unclear. The germline V gene has CDR1 SGHTA and CDR2 FQGNSA. The CDR3 extends over 12 amino acids. V lost 8 bases, J lost 9 bases, and 14 bases lay in between. CDR3 coding DNA: TGTGCCAGCGCACTTCCATTCGGTGAGCAGTTCTTC. Translating gives CASALPFGEQFF.

This clonotype was detected a few times. The J gene is TRBJ2-7, the V gene TRBV20-1; 11 positions agree with TRBD2. Trimming took 6 bases from V and 3 from J; bases not matched to a gene: 16. The CDR3 spans 17 residues. Germline V CDR1 and CDR2: DFQATT, SNEGSKA (reference sequence). CDR3 sequence (DNA): TGCAGTGCCCACGTAGCGGGGGGGCGAACTGTTGGCTACGAGCAGTACTTC. It yields the protein CSAHVAGGRTVGYEQYF.